One and the same sample provided the 26 T cell receptor beta chains below, sequenced in a study of low-dose radiotherapy and immunotherapy resistance in tumors. First-strand cDNA used TRAV- and TRBV-specific primers, covering alpha and beta chains. TCRs were amplified for 15 to 20 PCR cycles with a constant-region primer and V-primer adapter. TCRdb recomputed calls from the reads with MiXCR, one row per CDR3 protein. This repertoire shows tens of thousands of distinct CDR3 sequences, more than 7.5% found once; its top ten account for around 0.98%. Specified time point: before trial treatment. The sample consisted of PBMCs, taken before treatment. The receptor set was obtained from a male donor with prostate cancer.

This clonotype has ten or more counts. The chain combines TRBV3-1 with TRBJ1-3, with D possibly being TRBD1 (5 bases). CDR3 size: 16 residues. V was pared by 1 base and J by 0 bases, with 10 bases between. The germline V gene encodes CDR1 LGHDT and CDR2 YNNKEL (reference sequence). This CDR3 reads CASSQGGTFSGNTIYF. As DNA, the CDR3 is TGTGCCAGCAGCCAAGGAGGGACGTTCTCTGGAAACACCATATATTTT.

This clonotype was found many times. This chain uses TRBV7-2 with TRBJ2-1; 10 bases fit TRBD2. The germline CDR1 and CDR2 sequences are SGHTA and FQGNSA. The CDR3 consists of 15 residues. After removal of 5 bases from V and 6 bases from J, the junction contained 7 bases not matched to a gene. The CDR3 sequence: CASSITSGIGNEQFF. As DNA, the CDR3 is TGTGCCAGCAGCATAACTAGCGGGATTGGCAATGAGCAGTTCTTC.

In its sample, this clonotype was seen many times. The gene calls are TRBV12-3 or TRBV12-4 and TRBJ1-1; D is perhaps TRBD1 (6 bases). CDR3 size: 13 residues. V lost 3 bases to trimming and J lost 1 base, with 6 bases between them. As DNA, the CDR3 is TGTGCCAGCAGTTTGACAGGGAACACTGAAGCTTTCTTT. It translates to CASSLTGNTEAFF.

This clonotype was counted at least ten times. This sequence joins TRBV19 and TRBJ2-2; 8 nucleotides agree with TRBD1. The junction had 9 bases not matched to a gene; V was cut back by 7 bases and J by 2 bases. This CDR3 has 16 residues. Germline CDR1 and CDR2: LNHDA and SQIVND (reference sequence). As DNA, the CDR3 is TGTGCCAGTAATCCCGGCAGGGGGCTAAACACCGGGGAGCTGTTTTTT. Protein product: CASNPGRGLNTGELFF.

The genes are TRBV28 and TRBJ1-5, with 7 positions matching TRBD1. V shed 5 bases, J shed 5 bases, and the junction held 12 bases outside the gene matches. The CDR3 has 16 amino acids. Germline values: CDR1 MDHEN, CDR2 SYDVKM. The CDR3: CASSPIQQGSHQPQHF. CDR3 DNA: TGTGCCAGCAGTCCTATACAACAGGGGAGCCATCAGCCCCAGCATTTT.

The rearrangement joins TRBV6-2 or TRBV6-3 to TRBJ1-2; weak D call: TRBD1 (6 bases). The CDR3 is 14 residues long. Trimming removed 6 bases at V and 6 bases at J, with 17 bases between. Germline V gene lookup returns CDR1 MNHEY and CDR2 SVGEGT. The CDR3 loop reads CASSQSSHRDGYTF. CDR3 DNA: TGTGCCAGCAGCCAATCGTCCCACAGGGATGGCTACACCTTC.

In this sample, this clonotype turned up many times. This sequence joins TRBV7-9 and TRBJ2-1; perhaps TRBD1 as D (6 bases). Trimming removed 1 base at V and 3 bases at J, with 10 bases between. Germline loops: CDR1 SEHNR, CDR2 FQNEAQ (reference sequence). CDR3 length equals 15 residues. The DNA for the CDR3 is TGTGCCAGCAGCTTAGGGGACAAGCTCTACAATGAGCAGTTCTTC. Encoded protein: CASSLGDKLYNEQFF.

This clonotype was recorded at least ten times. The CDR3 nucleotides read TGTGCCAGCAGTCTCTATACAGATAGCAATCAGCCCCAGCATTTT. This translates into CASSLYTDSNQPQHF. The genes are TRBV6-5 and TRBJ1-5; D is uncertain. V was shortened by 5 bases and J by 0 bases, with 11 bases between the two germline ends. CDR1 is MNHEY, CDR2 SVGAGI, per germline. This CDR3 is built from 15 residues.

This clonotype has ten or more counts. The CDR3 loop reads CASSHNLEQETQYF. Written as DNA, the CDR3 is TGTGCCAGCAGCCACAATCTAGAACAAGAGACCCAGTACTTC. This chain links TRBV3-1 with TRBJ2-5; D is undetermined. Germline V gene lookup returns CDR1 LGHDT and CDR2 YNNKEL (reference sequence). The CDR3 consists of 14 residues. Trimming cost V 3 bases and J 2 bases, with 10 bases left between them.

Ten or more counts support this clonotype. This sequence joins TRBV24-1 and TRBJ2-7, with 7 bases lining up with TRBD2. Germline loops: CDR1 KGHDR, CDR2 SFDVKD. V trimming: 3 bases; J trimming: 2 bases; junction bases outside the gene matches: 6. The CDR3 extends over 15 amino acids. The chain's CDR3 is CATSDQASGTYEQYF. The CDR3 DNA reads as TGTGCCACCAGTGATCAGGCTAGCGGAACCTACGAGCAGTACTTC.

Many counts were recorded for this clonotype. The chain links TRBV7-2 to TRBJ2-1; D is possibly TRBD2 (5 bases). The CDR3 is 14 residues long. Germline V gene lookup returns CDR1 SGHTA and CDR2 FQGNSA. Trimming stripped 8 bases from V and 10 bases from J, with 21 bases between. This chain's CDR3 is CASGVILASGEQFF. CDR3 nucleotide sequence: TGTGCCAGCGGGGTTATCTTGGCTTCGGGGGAGCAGTTCTTC.

This clonotype was seen a handful of times. The rearrangement joins TRBV19 to TRBJ1-6; TRBD1 might be the D (5 bases). The CDR3 spans 17 residues. The germline CDR1 and CDR2 sequences are LNHDA and SQIVND (reference sequence). Trimming took off 4 bases at V and 6 bases at J, with 19 bases between the two ends. The CDR3 loop is CASSTVSTGTSNSPLHF. The CDR3 DNA sequence: TGTGCCAGTAGTACCGTTTCTACCGGGACTAGTAATTCACCCCTCCACTTT.

Ten or more counts support this clonotype. The chain couples TRBV5-1 to TRBJ2-1; TRBD1 aligns across 7 bases. CDR1 is SGHRS and CDR2 is YFSETQ in the germline V gene. The CDR3 totals 15 residues. With V trimmed by 3 bases and J by 2 bases, 5 bases remained unmatched. The CDR3 is CASSSGTATYNEQFF. The CDR3 nucleotides read TGCGCCAGCAGCTCCGGGACAGCTACCTACAATGAGCAGTTCTTC.

Many counts were recorded for this clonotype. V is TRBV29-1 and J is TRBJ2-2; D remains unclear. Germline V gene data show CDR1 as SQVTM and CDR2 as ANQGSEA. The CDR3 is 15 amino acids. V was clipped by 3 bases and J by 0 bases, with 11 bases between them. CDR3 in DNA: TGCAGCGTTGAGCTAGGGCAGACGAACACCGGGGAGCTGTTTTTT. It is translated as CSVELGQTNTGELFF.

This clonotype was picked up a small number of times. V and J are TRBV28 and TRBJ1-2; D perhaps matches TRBD1 (5 bases). Germline CDR1 reads MDHEN; CDR2 reads SYDVKM. The CDR3 covers 13 residues. The V and J ends lost 6 bases and 6 bases respectively, with 14 bases between them. The CDR3 spells CASSPPDRDGYTF. In DNA form, the CDR3 reads TGTGCCAGCAGCCCTCCCGACAGAGATGGCTACACCTTC.

This clonotype was counted ten times or more. This chain connects TRBV11-2 to TRBJ2-7, with 10 bases aligning to TRBD2. Trimming cost V 5 bases and J 3 bases; bases outside gene matches: 7. The germline V gene has CDR1 SGHAT and CDR2 FQNNGV. The CDR3 length is 15 residues. The CDR3 loop is CASSRGLALIYEQYF. The CDR3 nucleotides are TGTGCCAGCAGCCGGGGACTAGCGCTTATCTACGAGCAGTACTTC.

This clonotype was detected many times. The chain couples TRBV12-2 to TRBJ2-7. TRBV12-2 is a listed pseudogene. CDR3 length: 14 residues. This CDR3 is CASRLGGNSYEQYF. The CDR3 region has the DNA TGTGCAAGTCGCTTAGGAGGAAACTCCTACGAGCAGTACTTC.

This clonotype has a count of ten or more. The chain couples TRBV5-1 to TRBJ1-6, with D hard to call. This CDR3 is 15 amino acids long. Deletions cut 2 bases from V and 7 bases from J, with 13 bases between. The germline CDR1 and CDR2 sequences are SGHRS and YFSETQ. This CDR3 reads CASSFTGQWNSPLHF. Written as DNA, the CDR3 is TGCGCCAGCAGCTTTACCGGGCAGTGGAATTCACCCCTCCACTTT. Looking up the rest from reference TRBV5-1 and TRBJ1-6 gives the full variable domain: KAGVTQTPRYLIKTRGQQVTLSCSPISGHRSVSWYQQTPGQGLQFLFEYFSETQRNKGNFPGRFSGRQFSNSRSEMNVSTLELGDSALYLCASSFTGQWNSPLHFGNGTRLTVT.

The CDR3 protein is CASSFPGTEAFF. CDR3 nucleotide sequence: TGTGCCAGCAGTTTTCCGGGCACTGAAGCTTTCTTT. The V gene is TRBV12-3 or TRBV12-4, the J gene TRBJ1-1; D is undetermined. The CDR3 covers 12 residues. Trimming shortened V by 3 bases and J by 4 bases, and 6 bases separated the two germline ends.

This clonotype was counted at least ten times. V is TRBV25-1 and J is TRBJ1-3; D is possibly TRBD1 (5 bases). The V end lost 3 bases, the J end lost 4 bases, and 13 bases lay between the germline ends. CDR1 and CDR2 from the germline V gene are MGHDK and SYGVNS. The CDR3 is made up of 15 amino acids. The chain's CDR3 is CASSEGQGAGNTIYF. The CDR3, as DNA: TGTGCCAGCAGTGAGGGTCAGGGAGCCGGAAACACCATATATTTT.

The CDR3 sequence is CASTTSPGQGTYF. The CDR3 nucleotides are TGTGCCAGCACTACCTCCCCGGGACAGGGCACATATTTT. The rearrangement uses TRBV28 and TRBJ2-3, with 9 bases lining up with TRBD1. Per germline, CDR1 MDHEN and CDR2 SYDVKM. The CDR3 is 13 residues long. With V trimmed by 7 bases and J by 15 bases, 14 bases remained unmatched.

This clonotype showed up many times. The chain has TRBV5-4 and TRBJ2-3, with D possibly being TRBD2 (5 bases). The germline V and J ends were trimmed by 4 bases and 0 bases, with 12 bases remaining between them. The CDR3 is made up of 15 amino acids. In germline, CDR1 is SGHNT, CDR2 YYREEE (reference sequence). CDR3 region: CASSRGAPSTDTQYF. CDR3 coding DNA: TGTGCCAGCAGCCGGGGAGCTCCTAGCACAGATACGCAGTATTTT.

In its sample, this clonotype was seen many times. The gene calls are TRBV3-1 and TRBJ2-4; D is unresolved. The CDR3 loop spans 16 amino acids. Germline loops: CDR1 LGHDT, CDR2 YNNKEL (reference sequence). The V end lost 1 base, the J end lost 0 bases, and 10 bases lay between the germline ends. For the CDR3, the DNA is TGTGCCAGCAGCCAAGCTCCCCTCCTAGCCAAAAACATTCAGTACTTC. Amino acid sequence: CASSQAPLLAKNIQYF.

The J gene is TRBJ2-2, the V gene TRBV7-8; D call uncertain. V lost 7 bases, J lost 4 bases, and 13 bases lay in between. The CDR3 covers 14 residues. Germline assignment: CDR1 SGHVS and CDR2 FQNEAQ. The CDR3 DNA reads as TGTGCCAGCATCCTATACCCGGGCACCGGGGAGCTGTTTTTT. It codes for CASILYPGTGELFF.

The chain has TRBV5-1 and TRBJ1-4; D is unresolved. Trimming cost V 0 bases and J 7 bases, with 7 bases left between them. This CDR3 is 13 amino acids long. Germline-derived CDR1 and CDR2 are SGHRS and YFSETQ. The CDR3 DNA follows: TGCGCCAGCAGCTTGGACCCTGGTGAAAAACTGTTTTTT. Its protein product is CASSLDPGEKLFF.

About this clonotype: A read error may be the cause here, since a much bigger clone is one base away. The rearrangement joins TRBV30 to TRBJ1-1, with D perhaps TRBD1 (5 bases). V was clipped by 8 bases and J by 1 base, with 17 bases between them. The CDR3 has 14 amino acids. Germline V gene data show CDR1 as GTSNPN and CDR2 as SVGIG (reference sequence). Here the CDR3 DNA reads TGTGCCCGATATAAAGGGGAAAGGAACACTGAAGCTTTCTTT. Protein sequence: CARYKGERNTEAFF.